A single sample is the source of the 25 T cell receptor beta chains below, sequenced in a study of cytomegalovirus exposure and HLA in healthy donors. Researchers ran the PCR with 60 Vbeta and 13 Jbeta primers. Clones were sequenced by immunoSEQ multiplex PCR, and TCRdb holds only the in-frame ones, with some missing. In the table there are around 130,000 clones, approximately 61% of which are singletons. The sample comprised PBMCs. The receptors shown here come from a man aged 30 to 39 in good health and CMV-seropositive.

The CDR3 protein is CASSTRLAGGPVNEQFF. DNA of the CDR3: TGCGCCAGCAGCACCCGACTAGCGGGAGGGCCCGTCAATGAGCAGTTCTTC. The rearrangement links TRBV5-1 to TRBJ2-1; 14 nucleotides line up with TRBD2. The germline V gene encodes CDR1 SGHRS and CDR2 YFSETQ. Unmatched junction bases numbered 9, after V lost 4 bases and J lost 6 bases. The CDR3 loop spans 17 amino acids.

CDR3 in DNA: TGTGCCAGCAGTTTCGGGACAGGGATCGAGCAGTACTTC. Amino acids: CASSFGTGIEQYF. The chain joins TRBV6-6 to TRBJ2-5, with 9 bases matching TRBD1. Near its end, the DNA agrees better with TRBJ2-7, so the J call may be wrong. CDR3 length: 13 amino acids. Germline loops: CDR1 MNHNY, CDR2 SVGAGI (reference sequence).

This clone appeared a single time. The chain employs TRBV10-2 and TRBJ2-3; possible D gene TRBD2, 5 bases. Trimming removed 6 bases from V and 2 bases from J, with 9 bases in between. The CDR3 spans 13 residues. Germline V CDR1 and CDR2: WSHSY, SAAADI. The CDR3 sequence: CASSGMYTDTQYF. In DNA form, the CDR3 reads TGCGCCAGCAGCGGGATGTACACAGATACGCAGTATTTT.

This clone was observed a handful of times. The chain employs TRBV6-1 and TRBJ2-5; D gene ambiguous. The CDR3 contains 12 residues. V was shortened by 6 bases and J by 5 bases, with 10 bases between the two germline ends. From germline, CDR1 is MNHNS and CDR2 SASEGT. CDR3 amino acids: CASRKFGETQYF. CDR3 nucleotide sequence: TGTGCCAGCAGAAAATTCGGGGAGACCCAGTACTTC.

The chain joins TRBV30 to TRBJ2-5, with 8 bases lining up with TRBD2. The closer fit of TRBJ2-7 to the DNA end suggests the J call may be wrong. The CDR3 is 20 amino acids. Germline V CDR1 and CDR2: GTSNPN, SVGIG (reference sequence). The CDR3 reads CAWSVANKRELCRKPYEQYF. CDR3 in DNA: TGTGCCTGGAGCGTGGCCAACAAGCGGGAGCTGTGTCGGAAGCCCTACGAGCAGTACTTC.

The V call is TRBV5-1, the J call TRBJ2-3, with D possibly being TRBD2 (5 bases). The CDR3 is 12 residues long. Germline V CDR1 and CDR2: SGHRS, YFSETQ. V shed 3 bases and J shed 7 bases, with 9 bases lying between them. The CDR3 loop is CASSSDYYTQYF. The CDR3, as DNA: TGCGCCAGCAGCTCCGACTATTATACGCAGTATTTT.

The V gene is TRBV5-1, the J gene TRBJ2-7, with 7 bases fitting TRBD1. The V and J ends lost 6 bases and 0 bases, in that order; junction bases with no gene match: 9. The germline CDR1 and CDR2 sequences are SGHRS and YFSETQ. The length of the CDR3 is 15 residues. The DNA of the CDR3 is TGCGCCAGCACCGTGGGACAGCGGAGCTCCTACGAGCAGTACTTC. Residues: CASTVGQRSSYEQYF.

The CDR3 reads CASSRRTGLKPGANVLTF. CDR3 nucleotides: TGTGCCAGCAGCCGCCGGACAGGTCTTAAACCTGGGGCCAACGTCCTGACTTTC. V and J are TRBV11-2 and TRBJ2-6; TRBD1 aligns across 7 bases. J lost 2 bases, V lost 5 bases, and 12 bases had no gene match. In germline, CDR1 is SGHAT, CDR2 FQNNGV. CDR3 length: 18 residues.

The J gene is TRBJ2-5, the V gene TRBV9, with 10 bases aligning to TRBD2. The germline V gene encodes CDR1 SGDLS and CDR2 YYNGEE. CDR3 length: 16 amino acids. J lost 4 bases, V lost 2 bases, and 8 bases had no gene match. Written as DNA, the CDR3 is TGTGCCAGCAGCGTGACAAGCGGGAGGGCCCCAGAGACCCAGTACTTC. The encoded protein is CASSVTSGRAPETQYF.

The rearrangement uses TRBV6-4 and TRBJ1-5; 7 nucleotides line up with TRBD1. There are 15 residues in the CDR3. Germline CDR1 is MRHNA and CDR2 is SNTAGT. The ends lost 11 bases at V and 0 bases at J; junction bases unmatched: 10. The CDR3 coding sequence is TGTGCCGGGCTGGGACAGTCTTATAGCAATCAGCCCCAGCATTTT. As protein: CAGLGQSYSNQPQHF.

This clone has more than one count but fewer than ten. This chain connects TRBV6-6 to TRBJ1-1, with 10 nucleotides matching TRBD1. There are 15 residues in the CDR3. CDR1 MNHNY and CDR2 SVGAGI come from the germline V gene (reference sequence). V lost 2 bases to trimming and J lost 4 bases; unmatched junction nucleotides: 4. The CDR3 spells CASSYAGQGFTEAFF. CDR3 bases: TGTGCCAGCAGTTACGCGGGACAGGGGTTCACTGAAGCTTTCTTT.

The rearrangement joins TRBV2 to TRBJ2-5; TRBD1 matches 8 bases. The CDR3 extends over 15 amino acids. The germline V gene has CDR1 SNHLY and CDR2 FYNNEI. V lost 6 bases, J lost 2 bases, and 8 bases stayed unmatched. The chain's CDR3 is CASRRGTGTQETQYF. The CDR3 nucleotides are TGTGCCAGCAGGCGCGGGACAGGAACACAAGAGACCCAGTACTTC. Using reference TRBV2 and TRBJ2-5 for the parts outside the CDR3, the full variable domain is EPEVTQTPSHQVTQMGQEVILRCVPISNHLYFYWYRQILGQKVEFLVSFYNNEISEKSEIFDDQFSVERPDGSNFTLKIRSTKLEDSAMYFCASRRGTGTQETQYFGPGTRLLVL.

This rearrangement joins TRBV5-1 to TRBJ2-7; 12 bases agree with TRBD2. The V gene end was trimmed by 4 bases and the J gene end by 4 bases; junction bases not matched to a gene: 9. This CDR3 contains 16 residues. In germline, CDR1 is SGHRS, CDR2 YFSETQ. This chain's CDR3 is CASSPGTSGPGYEQYF. DNA for the CDR3: TGCGCCAGCAGCCCCGGGACTAGCGGGCCCGGATACGAGCAGTACTTC.

The V call is TRBV29-1, the J call TRBJ2-3; 7 nucleotides line up with TRBD2. CDR3 length equals 13 residues. Germline V lookup: CDR1 SQVTM, CDR2 ANQGSEA. V gave up 3 bases and J gave up 8 bases; unmatched junction bases: 8. This chain's CDR3 is CSVDGAGVRTQYF. CDR3 in DNA: TGCAGCGTTGATGGTGCGGGAGTTCGTACGCAGTATTTT.

The J gene is TRBJ2-5, the V gene TRBV4-3, with a weak D call TRBD2 (6 bases). V was clipped by 1 base and J by 5 bases, with 17 bases between them. The CDR3 extends over 16 amino acids. The germline CDR1 and CDR2 sequences are LGHNA and YSLEER. This CDR3 is CASSQAPPGGEETQYF. CDR3 nucleotides: TGCGCCAGCAGCCAAGCCCCCCCCGGGGGTGAGGAGACCCAGTACTTC.

The V gene is TRBV5-1, the J gene TRBJ2-5, with 9 bases aligning to TRBD2. Germline V CDR1 and CDR2: SGHRS, YFSETQ. This CDR3 is built from 16 residues. V was clipped by 0 bases and J by 2 bases; unmatched bases: 5. CDR3 residues: CASSLDPAGGQETQYF. The CDR3 DNA sequence: TGCGCCAGCAGCTTGGATCCAGCGGGAGGTCAAGAGACCCAGTACTTC.

This clone was observed once. The rearrangement links TRBV7-2 to TRBJ1-5; 9 nucleotides line up with TRBD1. V shed 4 bases and J 3 bases; nucleotides not matched to a gene: 4. The CDR3 contains 15 residues. Germline CDR1 SGHTA, CDR2 FQGNSA. The CDR3 nucleotides are TGTGCCAGCAGCTCCGGGACAGGGTCCAATCAGCCCCAGCATTTT. This codes for CASSSGTGSNQPQHF.

CDR3 coding DNA: TGTGCCAGCAGTATCCCGGGGGGTCGGGAGCAGTACTTC. Encoded protein: CASSIPGGREQYF. V is TRBV6-5 and J is TRBJ2-5, with 7 bases matching TRBD2. The CDR3 extends over 13 amino acids. CDR1 MNHEY and CDR2 SVGAGI come from the germline V gene. The junction had 11 bases not matched to a gene; V was cut back by 5 bases and J by 11 bases.

The chain is built from TRBV19 and TRBJ2-3, with 8 bases aligning to TRBD1. The CDR3 covers 18 residues. Looked up from germline, CDR1 is LNHDA and CDR2 is SQIVND (reference sequence). V dropped 8 bases and J dropped 0; count of bases not matched to a gene: 16. In DNA form, the CDR3 reads TGTGCCAGTCAGACCCAGGGGGCCTTCAGATCTAGCACAGATACGCAGTATTTT. Translated: CASQTQGAFRSSTDTQYF.

V is TRBV6-5 and J is TRBJ2-3, with TRBD2 matching 12 bases. Per the germline V gene, CDR1 is MNHEY and CDR2 is SVGAGI. This CDR3 region has 16 residues. V shed 2 bases, J shed 6 bases, and the junction held 6 bases outside the gene matches. CDR3 sequence reads: CASSYLRLAGADTQYF. CDR3 nucleotides: TGTGCCAGCAGTTACCTCCGACTAGCGGGAGCCGATACGCAGTATTTT.

The chain is built from TRBV25-1 and TRBJ1-1; no firm D call. The V end was cut by 1 base, the J end by 1 base, with 10 bases between. This CDR3 spans 15 amino acids. Germline loops: CDR1 MGHDK, CDR2 SYGVNS. The CDR3 loop reads CASSELPGGNTEAFF. In DNA, the CDR3 is TGTGCCAGCAGTGAATTACCGGGAGGGAACACTGAAGCTTTCTTT.

DNA for the CDR3: TGCAGCGTCGAGGGGACTAGCGGGAGGGCCGACAATGAGCAGTTCTTC. This gives the protein CSVEGTSGRADNEQFF. The genes are TRBV29-1 and TRBJ2-1; 16 bases are shared with TRBD2. CDR1 is SQVTM, CDR2 ANQGSEA, per germline. Trimming at V came to 6 bases and at J to 5 bases, leaving 7 bases not matched to a gene. The CDR3 totals 16 residues.

V and J are TRBV5-5 and TRBJ2-5; the D gene is possibly TRBD2 (5 bases). Trimming removed 2 bases from V and 5 bases from J, with 16 bases in between. This CDR3 contains 15 residues. Germline V gives CDR1 SGHKS, CDR2 YYEKEE (reference sequence). In DNA form, the CDR3 reads TGTGCCAGCAGCTTCCGGGGTGCTTGGTCTGAGACCCAGTACTTC. This sequence encodes CASSFRGAWSETQYF.

The rearrangement joins TRBV5-1 to TRBJ2-7; no definite D call. Germline CDR1 is SGHRS and CDR2 is YFSETQ. The CDR3 loop spans 12 amino acids. Between the trimmed V and J ends, which lost 2 bases and 6 bases, there was a span of 9 bases. DNA of the CDR3: TGCGCCAGCAGCTTACCCGAGAGCGAGCAGTACTTC. Translated, it gives CASSLPESEQYF. Complete variable domain (other parts from reference TRBV5-1 and TRBJ2-7): KAGVTQTPRYLIKTRGQQVTLSCSPISGHRSVSWYQQTPGQGLQFLFEYFSETQRNKGNFPGRFSGRQFSNSRSEMNVSTLELGDSALYLCASSLPESEQYFGPGTRLTVT.

The gene calls are TRBV19 and TRBJ2-7; unclear D gene. V dropped 1 base and J dropped 4 bases, with 8 bases sitting between them. This CDR3 has 13 residues. Germline CDR1 is LNHDA and CDR2 is SQIVND (reference sequence). This CDR3 reads CASSIAPKYEQYF. CDR3 coding DNA: TGTGCCAGTAGTATAGCCCCTAAATACGAGCAGTACTTC. The full variable domain, in which reference TRBV19 and TRBJ2-7 provide the parts outside the CDR3, is DGGITQSPKYLFRKEGQNVTLSCEQNLNHDAMYWYRQDPGQGLRLIYYSQIVNDFQKGDIAEGYSVSREKKESFPLTVTSAQKNPTAFYLCASSIAPKYEQYFGPGTRLTVT.